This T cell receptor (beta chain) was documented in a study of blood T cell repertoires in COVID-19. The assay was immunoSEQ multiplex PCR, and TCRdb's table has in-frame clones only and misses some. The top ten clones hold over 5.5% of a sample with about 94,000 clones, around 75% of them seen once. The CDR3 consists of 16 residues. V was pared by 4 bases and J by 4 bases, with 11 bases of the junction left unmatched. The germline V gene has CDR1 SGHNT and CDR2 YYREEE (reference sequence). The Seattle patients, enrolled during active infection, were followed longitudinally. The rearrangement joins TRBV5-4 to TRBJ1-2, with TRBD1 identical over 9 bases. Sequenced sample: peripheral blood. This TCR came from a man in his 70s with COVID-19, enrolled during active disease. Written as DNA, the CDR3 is TGTGCCAGCAGCAAAGGGGACAGGGAAGTGGGCTATGGCTACACCTTC. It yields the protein CASSKGDREVGYGYTF.